The entry that follows covers one TCR beta chain sequence. Treatment indicated: oral pan-JAK inhibitor, 5-10 mg twice daily. Peripheral blood and lesional scalp punch biopsies were taken from alopecia areata patients. The ends were cut back, 4 bases at V and 5 bases at J, with 21 bases in the middle. The CDR3 runs to 16 residues. Germline V gene data show CDR1 as GTSNPN and CDR2 as SVGIG (reference sequence). Extracted RNA was reverse transcribed into cDNA, the sequencing template. Only in-frame clones appear in the TCRdb table, and some are missing; sequencing was by immunoSEQ multiplex PCR. The sample yields some 150,000 clones, roughly 86% seen once. The sample comes from a study of CD8+ T cells in alopecia areata. Study summary: Tofacitinib was taken orally by treated patients, and the dose was 5 to 10 mg twice daily. Tofacitinib ran 6 to 18 months, followed by 6 months off drug.

The specimen was CD8+ T cells sorted from blood, collected at week 4, from a patient treated with tofacitinib. This TCR was recovered from a human donor with alopecia areata. The rearrangement links TRBV30 to TRBJ2-1; maybe TRBD1 (6 bases). The CDR3 here is CAWISDSGVIDNEQFF. DNA for the CDR3: TGTGCCTGGATTAGCGACTCAGGGGTTATAGACAATGAGCAGTTCTTC.